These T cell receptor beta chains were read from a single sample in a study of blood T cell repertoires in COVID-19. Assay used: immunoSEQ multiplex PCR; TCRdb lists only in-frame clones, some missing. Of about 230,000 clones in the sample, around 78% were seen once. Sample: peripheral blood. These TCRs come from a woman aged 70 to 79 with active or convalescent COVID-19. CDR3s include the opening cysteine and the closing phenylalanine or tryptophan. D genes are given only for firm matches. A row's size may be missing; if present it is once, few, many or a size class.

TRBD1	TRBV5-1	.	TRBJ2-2	CASIHLQGPDSDTGELFF	TGCGCCAGCATTCACCTACAGGGGCCCGACTCGGACACCGGGGAGCTGTTTTTT
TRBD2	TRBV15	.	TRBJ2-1	CATSYGVGLAGGPRDNEQFF	TGTGCCACCAGCTATGGGGTAGGACTAGCGGGAGGGCCGCGGGACAATGAGCAGTTCTTC
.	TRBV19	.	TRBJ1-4	CASSMGQLDEKLFF	TGTGCCAGTAGTATGGGACAACTCGATGAAAAACTGTTTTTT
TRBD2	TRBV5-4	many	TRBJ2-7	CASSNTSGSYEQYF	TGTGCCAGCAGCAACACTAGCGGGAGCTACGAGCAGTACTTC
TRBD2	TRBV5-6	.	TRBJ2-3	CASSFSSSGDTQYF	TGTGCCAGCAGTTTTTCCTCTAGCGGAGATACGCAGTATTTT
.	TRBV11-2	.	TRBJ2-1	CASSGATYNEQFF	TGTGCCAGCAGCGGAGCGACCTACAATGAGCAGTTCTTC
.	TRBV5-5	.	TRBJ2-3	CASSLGGTGTLGYF	TGTGCCAGCAGCTTGGGGGGCACCGGGACATTGGGGTATTTT
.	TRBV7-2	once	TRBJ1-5	CASSLFSQPQHF	TGTGCCAGCAGCTTATTTAGTCAGCCCCAGCATTTT
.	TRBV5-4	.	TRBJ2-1	CASSVDWYNEQFF	TGTGCCAGCAGTGTGGACTGGTACAATGAGCAGTTCTTC
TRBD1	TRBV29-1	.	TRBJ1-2	CSVVGQGYGYTF	TGCAGCGTTGTCGGACAGGGCTATGGCTACACCTTC
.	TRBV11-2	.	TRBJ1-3	CASSFQGNTIYF	TGTGCCAGCAGCTTTCAGGGAAACACCATATATTTT
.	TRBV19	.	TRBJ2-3	CASSQGDSPPDTQYF	TGTGCCAGTAGTCAGGGTGACTCCCCCCCAGATACGCAGTATTTT
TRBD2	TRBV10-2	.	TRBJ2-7	CASRTSVGYYEQYF	TGCGCCAGCAGGACTAGCGTTGGGTACTACGAGCAGTACTTC
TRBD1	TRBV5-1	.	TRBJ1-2	CASSSQDRLFGYTF	TGCGCCAGCAGCTCTCAGGACAGGCTCTTTGGCTACACCTTC
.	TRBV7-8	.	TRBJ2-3	CASSLSTSTDTQYF	TGTGCCAGCAGCTTAAGTACTAGCACAGATACGCAGTATTTT
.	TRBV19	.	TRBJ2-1	CASSIPGRSYNEQFF	TGTGCCAGTAGTATCCCCGGCAGGTCCTACAATGAGCAGTTCTTC
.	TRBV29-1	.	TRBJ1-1	CSLVTDTEAFF	TGCAGCCTAGTTACGGACACTGAAGCTTTCTTT
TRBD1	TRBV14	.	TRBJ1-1	CASSQAGGFVTEAFF	TGTGCCAGCAGCCAAGCAGGGGGATTCGTCACTGAAGCTTTCTTT
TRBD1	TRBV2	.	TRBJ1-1	CASSAQGGGNTEAFF	TGTGCCAGCAGCGCGCAGGGGGGAGGGAACACTGAAGCTTTCTTT
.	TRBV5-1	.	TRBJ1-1	CASSPWREWTEAFF	TGCGCCAGCAGTCCCTGGAGGGAGTGGACTGAAGCTTTCTTT
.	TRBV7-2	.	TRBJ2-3	CASSAGDTQYF	TGTGCCAGCAGCGCGGGGGATACGCAGTATTTT
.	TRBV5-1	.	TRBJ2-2	CASALTGGGNTGELFF	TGCGCCAGCGCCTTGACGGGGGGCGGGAACACCGGGGAGCTGTTTTTT
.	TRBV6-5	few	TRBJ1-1	CASSLSGRTEAFF	TGTGCCAGCAGTCTCTCAGGGAGGACTGAAGCTTTCTTT
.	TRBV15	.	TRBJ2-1	CATSRPPNEQFF	TGTGCCACCAGCAGACCCCCTAATGAGCAGTTCTTC
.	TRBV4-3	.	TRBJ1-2	CASSQLGYGYTF	TGCGCCAGCAGCCAGCTAGGTTATGGCTACACCTTC
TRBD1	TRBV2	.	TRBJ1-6	CASSRDSNNSPLHF	TGTGCCAGCAGTCGGGACAGTAATAATTCACCCCTCCACTTT
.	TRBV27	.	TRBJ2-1	CASSLGGRTVYNEQFF	TGTGCCAGCAGTTTAGGAGGCAGGACGGTCTACAATGAGCAGTTCTTC
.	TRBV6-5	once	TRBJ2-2	CASRRAANTGELFF	TGTGCCAGCAGGAGAGCCGCGAACACCGGGGAGCTGTTTTTT
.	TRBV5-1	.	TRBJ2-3	CASSLDTASTDTQYF	TGCGCCAGCAGCTTGGATACAGCAAGCACAGATACGCAGTATTTT
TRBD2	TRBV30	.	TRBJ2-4	CAWSRGGPKNIQYF	TGTGCCTGGAGTCGCGGGGGACCCAAAAACATTCAGTACTTC
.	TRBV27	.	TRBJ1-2	CASSLDRYSGYTF	TGTGCCAGCAGTTTAGACAGGTACTCTGGCTACACCTTC
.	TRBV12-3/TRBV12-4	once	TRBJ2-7	CASSLSREQYF	TGTGCCAGCAGTTTATCGCGAGAGCAGTACTTC
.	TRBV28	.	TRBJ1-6	CATAIYNSPLHF	TGTGCCACCGCGATTTATAATTCACCCCTCCACTTT
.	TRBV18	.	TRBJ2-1	CASSPPNLVYNEQFF	TGTGCCAGCTCACCACCAAATCTAGTCTACAATGAGCAGTTCTTC
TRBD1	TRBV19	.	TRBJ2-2	CASSVRGNEAGELFF	TGTGCCAGTAGTGTCAGGGGGAACGAGGCCGGGGAGCTGTTTTTT
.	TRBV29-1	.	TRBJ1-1	CTFGQMNTEAFF	TGCACGTTCGGACAGATGAACACTGAAGCTTTCTTT
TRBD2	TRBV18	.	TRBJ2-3	CASPPLAGGTDTQYF	TGTGCCAGCCCACCCCTAGCGGGAGGTACAGATACGCAGTATTTT
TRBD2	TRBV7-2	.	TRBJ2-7	CASRLAGYEQYF	TGTGCCAGCAGGCTAGCGGGGTACGAGCAGTACTTC
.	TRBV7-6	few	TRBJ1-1	CASSPVNTEAFF	TGTGCCAGCAGCCCGGTGAACACTGAAGCTTTCTTT
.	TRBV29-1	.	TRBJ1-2	CSVEGGAGGYTF	TGCAGCGTTGAAGGAGGAGCGGGTGGCTACACCTTC
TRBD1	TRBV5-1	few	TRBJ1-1	CASNPTGQNTEAFF	TGCGCCAGCAACCCGACAGGGCAAAACACTGAAGCTTTCTTT
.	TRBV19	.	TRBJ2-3	CASSPSTDTQYF	TGTGCCAGTAGCCCAAGCACAGATACGCAGTATTTT
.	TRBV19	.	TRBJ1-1	CASRQVNTEAFF	TGTGCCAGCAGGCAAGTTAACACTGAAGCTTTCTTT
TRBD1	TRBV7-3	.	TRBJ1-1	CASSSTGGESRAFF	TGTGCCAGCAGCTCGACAGGGGGCGAGTCTAGAGCTTTCTTT
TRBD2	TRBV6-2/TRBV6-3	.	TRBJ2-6	CASSASGGSGANVLTF	TGTGCCAGCAGCGCCTCGGGGGGTTCTGGGGCCAACGTCCTGACTTTC
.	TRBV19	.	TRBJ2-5	CASSMGQVVRETQYF	TGTGCCAGTAGTATGGGGCAGGTGGTGCGAGAGACCCAGTACTTC
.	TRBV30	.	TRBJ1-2	CAWSNEGLRGYTF	TGTGCCTGGAGTAATGAGGGTTTACGTGGCTACACCTTC
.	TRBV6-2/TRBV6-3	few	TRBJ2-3	CASSSSQDTQYF	TGTGCCAGCAGCTCTAGTCAAGATACGCAGTATTTT
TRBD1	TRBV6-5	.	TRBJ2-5	CAIQGEAFREETQYF	TGTGCCATCCAGGGGGAAGCCTTTAGGGAAGAGACCCAGTACTTC
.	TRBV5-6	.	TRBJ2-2	CASSLTGGAGELFF	TGTGCCAGCAGCTTAACAGGGGGGGCCGGGGAGCTGTTTTTT
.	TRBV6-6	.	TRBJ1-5	CASSTNRAHNQPQHF	TGTGCCAGCAGCACAAACAGGGCCCACAATCAGCCCCAGCATTTT